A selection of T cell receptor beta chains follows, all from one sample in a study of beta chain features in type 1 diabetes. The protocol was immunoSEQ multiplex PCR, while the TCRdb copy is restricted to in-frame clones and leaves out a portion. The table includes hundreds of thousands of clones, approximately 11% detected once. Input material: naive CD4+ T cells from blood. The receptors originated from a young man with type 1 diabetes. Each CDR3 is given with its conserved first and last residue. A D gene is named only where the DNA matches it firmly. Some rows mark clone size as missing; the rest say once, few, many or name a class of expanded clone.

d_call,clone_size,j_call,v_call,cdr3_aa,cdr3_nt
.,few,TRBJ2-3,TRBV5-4,CAIKLSSFSPDTQYF,TGTGCCATCAAGCTCTCTAGCTTTAGCCCAGATACGCAGTATTTT
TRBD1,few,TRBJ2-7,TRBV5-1,CASSPGQGANEQYF,TGCGCCAGCAGCCCTGGACAGGGGGCGAACGAGCAGTACTTC
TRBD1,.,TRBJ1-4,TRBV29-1,CSVRDPGQANEKLFF,TGCAGCGTAAGAGACCCGGGACAGGCTAATGAAAAACTGTTTTTT
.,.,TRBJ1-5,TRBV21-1,CASSSYRDRGNSNQPQHF,TGTGCCAGCAGCAGTTACCGGGACAGGGGGAATAGCAATCAGCCCCAGCATTTT
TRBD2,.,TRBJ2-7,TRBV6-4,CASSREIAGVGEQYF,TGTGCCAGCAGTCGGGAAATTGCGGGGGTGGGGGAGCAGTACTTC
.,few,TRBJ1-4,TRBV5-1,CASSFLGDEKLFF,TGCGCCAGCAGCTTCTTGGGCGATGAAAAACTGTTTTTT
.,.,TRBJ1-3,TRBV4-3,CASSQVPGVVSGNTIYF,TGCGCCAGCAGCCAAGTCCCGGGGGTTGTCTCTGGAAACACCATATATTTT
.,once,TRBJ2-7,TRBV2,CASRDGGSYEQYF,TGTGCCAGCAGAGACGGGGGCTCCTACGAGCAGTACTTC
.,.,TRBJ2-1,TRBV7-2,CASSLVSGIVDEQFF,TGTGCCAGCAGCTTAGTGTCAGGAATTGTTGATGAGCAGTTCTTC
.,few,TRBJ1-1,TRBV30,CAWSYTQGTIAFF,TGTGCCTGGAGCTATACCCAGGGAACGATTGCTTTCTTT
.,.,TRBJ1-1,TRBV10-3,CAISLTGEPDTEAFF,TGTGCCATCAGCTTGACCGGGGAGCCGGATACTGAAGCTTTCTTT
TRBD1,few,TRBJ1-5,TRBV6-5,CASSPGTGNQPQHF,TGTGCCAGCAGCCCCGGGACAGGGAATCAGCCCCAGCATTTT
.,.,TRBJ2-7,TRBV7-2,CASSLSWRDSYEQYF,TGTGCCAGCAGCTTAAGCTGGCGGGACAGCTACGAGCAGTACTTC
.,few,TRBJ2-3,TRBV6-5,CASSYSKRSTDTQYF,TGTGCCAGCAGTTACTCGAAACGGTCCACAGATACGCAGTATTTT
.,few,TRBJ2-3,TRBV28,CASSLSLADTQYF,TGTGCCAGCAGTTTAAGCCTAGCAGATACGCAGTATTTT
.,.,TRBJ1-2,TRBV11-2,CASSLEAGYGYTF,TGTGCCAGCAGCTTAGAGGCAGGCTATGGCTACACCTTC
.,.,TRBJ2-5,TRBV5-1,CASRQGPQETQYF,TGCGCCAGCAGACAGGGCCCCCAAGAGACCCAGTACTTC
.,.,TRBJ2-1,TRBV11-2,CASSLNENEQFF,TGTGCCAGCAGCTTAAATGAGAATGAGCAGTTCTTC
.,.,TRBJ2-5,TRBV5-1,CASSLGGVETQYF,TGCGCCAGCAGCTTGGGCGGGGTGGAGACCCAGTACTTC
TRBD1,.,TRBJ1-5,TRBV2,CASKPGGSNQPQHF,TGTGCCAGCAAGCCAGGGGGAAGCAATCAGCCCCAGCATTTT
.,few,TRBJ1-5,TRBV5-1,CASSLAPYGNQPQHF,TGCGCCAGCAGCTTGGCCCCCTACGGGAATCAGCCCCAGCATTTT
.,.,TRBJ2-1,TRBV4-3,CASSQERHSYNEQFF,TGCGCCAGCAGCCAGGAGCGGCACTCCTACAATGAGCAGTTCTTC
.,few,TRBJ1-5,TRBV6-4,CASSDSLPSDQPQHF,TGTGCCAGCAGTGACTCTCTCCCTTCGGATCAGCCCCAGCATTTT
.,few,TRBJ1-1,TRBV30,CAWSAEGAGKAFF,TGTGCCTGGAGTGCCGAAGGGGCTGGTAAAGCTTTCTTT
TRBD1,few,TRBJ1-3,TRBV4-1,CASSPWDRALGNTIYF,TGCGCCAGCAGCCCTTGGGACAGGGCGCTTGGAAACACCATATATTTT
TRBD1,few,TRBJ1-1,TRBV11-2,CASSFNRGRAFF,TGTGCCAGCAGCTTTAACAGGGGGAGGGCTTTCTTT
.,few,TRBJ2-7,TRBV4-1,CASSQGLLSYEQYF,TGCGCCAGCAGCCAGGGACTCTTGTCCTACGAGCAGTACTTC
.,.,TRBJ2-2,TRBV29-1,CSVEAGVYTGELFF,TGCAGCGTTGAAGCGGGGGTGTACACCGGGGAGCTGTTTTTT
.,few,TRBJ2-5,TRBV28,CASSQIDLLGHETQYF,TGTGCCAGCAGTCAAATCGACCTCCTGGGCCATGAGACCCAGTACTTC
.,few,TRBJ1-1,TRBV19,CATRSGRSTEAFF,TGTGCCACCCGATCGGGGAGGAGCACTGAAGCTTTCTTT
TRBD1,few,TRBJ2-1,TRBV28,CASRPDRVGNEQFF,TGTGCCAGCAGACCGGACAGGGTGGGGAATGAGCAGTTCTTC
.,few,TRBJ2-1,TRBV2,CASTPPQGVLDNEQFF,TGTGCCAGCACTCCCCCACAGGGAGTCCTAGACAATGAGCAGTTCTTC
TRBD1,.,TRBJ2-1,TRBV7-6,CASSLGTGKFF,TGTGCCAGCAGTCTCGGGACAGGGAAGTTCTTC
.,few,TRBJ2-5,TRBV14,CASSPHPGETQYF,TGTGCCAGCAGCCCCCACCCCGGGGAGACCCAGTACTTC
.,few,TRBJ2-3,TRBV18,CASSPRSGPTDTQYF,TGTGCCAGCTCACCAAGGAGCGGACCCACAGATACGCAGTATTTT
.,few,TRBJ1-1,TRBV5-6,CASSQGSVTTEAFF,TGTGCCAGCAGCCAAGGGAGCGTGACCACTGAAGCTTTCTTT
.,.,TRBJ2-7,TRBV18,CASSPGRYEQYF,TGTGCCAGCTCACCGGGGAGATACGAGCAGTACTTC
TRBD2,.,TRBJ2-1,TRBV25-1,CASSEFRTSGGAGEQFF,TGTGCCAGCAGTGAATTCCGGACTAGCGGGGGGGCAGGTGAGCAGTTCTTC
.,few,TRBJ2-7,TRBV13,CASSLDSYSYEQYF,TGTGCCAGCAGCTTAGACAGCTACTCCTACGAGCAGTACTTC
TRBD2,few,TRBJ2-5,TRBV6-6,CASSSLAGGSQETQYF,TGTGCCAGCAGTTCACTAGCGGGGGGCTCGCAAGAGACCCAGTACTTC
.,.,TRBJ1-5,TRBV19,CASSILGQPQHF,TGTGCCAGTAGTATTCTCGGTCAGCCCCAGCATTTT
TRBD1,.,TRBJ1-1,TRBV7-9,CASSARGTVEAFF,TGTGCCAGCAGCGCCAGGGGGACAGTTGAAGCTTTCTTT
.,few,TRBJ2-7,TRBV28,CASSLPARGGQYF,TGTGCCAGCAGTCTACCCGCCAGGGGCGGGCAGTACTTC
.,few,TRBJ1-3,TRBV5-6,CASSFLQSGNTIYF,TGTGCCAGCAGCTTTCTCCAGTCTGGAAACACCATATATTTT
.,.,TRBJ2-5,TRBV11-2,CASRDTTRGQETQYF,TGTGCCAGCAGGGATACAACCAGGGGACAAGAGACCCAGTACTTC
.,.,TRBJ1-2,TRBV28,CASSFRGTGYTF,TGTGCCAGCAGCTTTAGGGGTACGGGCTACACCTTC
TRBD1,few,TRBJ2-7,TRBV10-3,CAISPTGSYEQYF,TGTGCCATCAGCCCGACAGGGTCCTACGAGCAGTACTTC
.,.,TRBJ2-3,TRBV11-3,CASSFNREDTQYF,TGTGCCAGCAGCTTTAACAGGGAGGATACGCAGTATTTT
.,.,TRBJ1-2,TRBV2,CASSEESGANYGYTF,TGTGCCAGCAGTGAAGAATCAGGGGCGAACTATGGCTACACCTTC
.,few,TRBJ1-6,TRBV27,CASSSVPYNSPLHF,TGTGCCAGCAGTAGCGTGCCCTATAATTCACCCCTCCACTTT
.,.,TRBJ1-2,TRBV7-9,CASSSATEGYTF,TGTGCCAGCAGCTCCGCGACAGAGGGCTACACCTTC
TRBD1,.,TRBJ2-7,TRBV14,CASSLNGQGASHEQYF,TGTGCCAGCAGCTTGAATGGACAGGGGGCATCCCACGAGCAGTACTTC
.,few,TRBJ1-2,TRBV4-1,CASSQASPGLQLGYTF,TGCGCCAGCAGCCAAGCCTCACCGGGACTTCAACTTGGCTACACCTTC
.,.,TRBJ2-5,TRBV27,CASSPNYNPETQYF,TGTGCCAGCAGTCCCAACTATAACCCCGAGACCCAGTACTTC
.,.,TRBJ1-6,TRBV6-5,CASSFDRRVNSPLHF,TGTGCCAGCAGTTTCGACAGGCGGGTAAATTCACCCCTCCACTTT
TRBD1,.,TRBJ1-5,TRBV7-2,CASTDRVGNQPQHF,TGTGCCAGCACCGACAGGGTCGGGAATCAGCCCCAGCATTTT